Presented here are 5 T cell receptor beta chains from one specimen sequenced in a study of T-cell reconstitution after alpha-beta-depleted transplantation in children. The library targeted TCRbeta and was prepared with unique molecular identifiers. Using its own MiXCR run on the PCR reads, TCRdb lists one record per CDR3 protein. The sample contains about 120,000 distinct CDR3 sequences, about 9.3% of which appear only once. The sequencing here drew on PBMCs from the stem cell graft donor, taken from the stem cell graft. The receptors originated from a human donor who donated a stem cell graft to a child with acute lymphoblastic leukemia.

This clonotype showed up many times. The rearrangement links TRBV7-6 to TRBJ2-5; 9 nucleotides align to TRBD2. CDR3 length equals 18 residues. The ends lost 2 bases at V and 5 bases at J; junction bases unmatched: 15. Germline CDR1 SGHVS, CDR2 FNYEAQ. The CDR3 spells CASSLYRTSELFRETQYF. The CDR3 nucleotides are TGTGCCAGCAGCTTATATCGGACTAGCGAACTCTTCAGGGAGACCCAGTACTTC.

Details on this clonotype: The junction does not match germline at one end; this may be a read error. The CDR3 region has the DNA TGCAGTGCCAGTGGACTCGGATTGGGTAACATTCATTACTTC. Translated, it gives CSASGLGLGNIHYF. The genes are TRBV20-1 and TRBJ2-4; TRBD2 is a possible D gene (5 bases). This CDR3 comprises 14 residues. CDR1 is DFQATT and CDR2 is SNEGSKA in the germline V gene (reference sequence).

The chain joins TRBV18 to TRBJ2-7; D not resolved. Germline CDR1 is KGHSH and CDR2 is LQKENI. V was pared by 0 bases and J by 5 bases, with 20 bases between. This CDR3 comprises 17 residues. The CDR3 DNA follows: TGTGCCAGCTCACCACCAAAAGGGCAGACACGAGACAACGAGCAGTACTTC. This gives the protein CASSPPKGQTRDNEQYF.

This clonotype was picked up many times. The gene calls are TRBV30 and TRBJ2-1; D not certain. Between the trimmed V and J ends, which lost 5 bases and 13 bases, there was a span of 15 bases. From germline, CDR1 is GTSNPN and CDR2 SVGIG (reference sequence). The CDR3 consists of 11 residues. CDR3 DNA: TGTGCCTGGCCCTCAGGCAGTCGCCAGTTCTTC. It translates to CAWPSGSRQFF.

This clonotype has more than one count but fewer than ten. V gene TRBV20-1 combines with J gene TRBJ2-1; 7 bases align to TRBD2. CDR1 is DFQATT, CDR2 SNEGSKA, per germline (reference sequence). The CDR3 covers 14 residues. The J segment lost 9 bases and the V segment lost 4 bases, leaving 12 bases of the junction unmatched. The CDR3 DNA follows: TGCAGTGCTACCCCACTAGCGAATTTAGTTGAGCAGTTCTTC. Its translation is CSATPLANLVEQFF.